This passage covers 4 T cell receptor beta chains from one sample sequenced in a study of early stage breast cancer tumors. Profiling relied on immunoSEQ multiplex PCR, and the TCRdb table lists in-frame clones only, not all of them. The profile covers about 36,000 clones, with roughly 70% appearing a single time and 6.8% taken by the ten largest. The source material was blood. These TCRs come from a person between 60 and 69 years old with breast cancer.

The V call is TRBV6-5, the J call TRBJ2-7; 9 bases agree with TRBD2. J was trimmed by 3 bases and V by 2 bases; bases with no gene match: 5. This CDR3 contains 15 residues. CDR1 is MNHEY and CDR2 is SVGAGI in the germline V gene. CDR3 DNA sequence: TGTGCCAGCAGTTACGAGACTAGCGGACTCTACGAGCAGTACTTC. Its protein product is CASSYETSGLYEQYF.

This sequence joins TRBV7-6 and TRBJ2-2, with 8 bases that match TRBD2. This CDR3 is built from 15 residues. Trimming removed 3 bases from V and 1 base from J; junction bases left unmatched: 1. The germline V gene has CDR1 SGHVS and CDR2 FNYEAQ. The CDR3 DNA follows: TGTGCCAGCAGCTTGGGACTAGGGAACACCGGGGAGCTGTTTTTT. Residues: CASSLGLGNTGELFF. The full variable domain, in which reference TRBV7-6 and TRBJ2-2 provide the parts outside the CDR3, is GAGVSQSPRYKVTKRGQDVALRCDPISGHVSLYWYRQALGQGPEFLTYFNYEAQQDKSGLPNDRFSAERPEGSISTLTIQRTEQRDSAMYRCASSLGLGNTGELFFGEGSRLTVL.

CDR3 protein: CASSWGTGGQPQHF. The CDR3 DNA follows: TGCGCCAGCAGCTGGGGGACAGGGGGGCAGCCCCAGCATTTT. The chain joins TRBV5-1 to TRBJ1-5; 11 nucleotides match TRBD1. This CDR3 region has 14 residues. V lost 3 bases and J lost 7; bases outside the gene matches: 3. The V gene's germline CDR1 is SGHRS and CDR2 YFSETQ.

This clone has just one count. CDR3 residues: CASSFGRGNTIYF. DNA of the CDR3: TGTGCCAGCAGCTTCGGACGTGGAAACACCATATATTTT. V gene TRBV5-4 combines with J gene TRBJ1-3; D unresolved. Germline CDR1 reads SGHNT; CDR2 reads YYREEE (reference sequence). There are 13 residues in the CDR3. Between the trimmed V and J ends, which lost 2 bases and 3 bases, there was a span of 6 bases. The whole variable domain, filled in from reference TRBV5-4 and TRBJ1-3, reads ETGVTQSPTHLIKTRGQQVTLRCSSQSGHNTVSWYQQALGQGPQFIFQYYREEENGRGNFPPRFSGLQFPNYSSELNVNALELDDSALYLCASSFGRGNTIYFGEGSWLTVV.